This is a list of T cell receptor beta chains from one sample in a study of OX40 agonist ivuxolimab in advanced cancers. Sequencing used immunoSEQ multiplex PCR; TCRdb keeps in-frame clones, though not all of them. The data show some 85,000 clones, with around nine tenths seen just once and 0.65% to 0.9% held by the top ten. Material: CD4+ or CD8+ T cells sorted from blood, obtained in a trial of the OX40 agonist ivuxolimab. Every receptor here comes from an adult with an advanced solid tumor such as melanoma, head and neck, liver or kidney cancer. Each CDR3 is given with its conserved first and last residue. A D gene is named only where the DNA matches it firmly. Size is stated for part of the rows, as once, few or many counts, or as a class when the clone is expanded.

TRBD2	.	TRBV4-1	TRBJ2-5	TGCGCCAGCAGCCAGACTAGCGCCCCTTTGGAGACCCAGTACTTC	CASSQTSAPLETQYF
.	.	TRBV29-1	TRBJ1-1	TGCAGCGTTGGCAGGGTTGGCACTGAAGCTTTCTTT	CSVGRVGTEAFF
.	.	TRBV28	TRBJ1-1	TGTGCCAGCAGGCTGAGAAACGTGAACACTGAAGCTTTCTTT	CASRLRNVNTEAFF
.	.	TRBV7-2	TRBJ2-5	TGTGCCAGCAAGGAGGGGGCTGGAGAGACCCAGTACTTC	CASKEGAGETQYF
.	.	TRBV6-5	TRBJ1-1	TGTGCCAGCAGCTCCGGGACCTTGAACACTGAAGCTTTCTTT	CASSSGTLNTEAFF
.	.	TRBV29-1	TRBJ2-3	TGCAGCGTCCCTCGTGGGGGCACAGATACGCAGTATTTT	CSVPRGGTDTQYF
TRBD2	.	TRBV6-1	TRBJ2-7	TGTGCCAGCCGGCTAGCGGCTCCCTACGAGCAGTACTTC	CASRLAAPYEQYF
.	once	TRBV7-9	TRBJ2-1	TGTGCCAGCAGCTTAGGGGGGGCCTCCTACAATGAGCAGTTCTTC	CASSLGGASYNEQFF
.	.	TRBV5-6	TRBJ1-3	TGTGCCAGCAGCTTATTAGGGGAGCTGGGAGGAAACACCATATATTTT	CASSLLGELGGNTIYF
TRBD1	.	TRBV2	TRBJ2-5	TGTGCCAGCAGTGGACAGGGAGAAGAGACCCAGTACTTC	CASSGQGEETQYF
.	.	TRBV4-1	TRBJ2-3	TGCGCCAGCAGCCAATTGGGCCTAGGTAGCATCACCACAGATACGCAGTATTTT	CASSQLGLGSITTDTQYF
.	once	TRBV9	TRBJ1-1	TGTGCCAGCAGCCCCTCTTTTTTTAACACTGAAGCTTTCTTT	CASSPSFFNTEAFF
TRBD2	.	TRBV5-1	TRBJ2-1	TGCGCCAGCAGCTCCCGCCCTGCTAGCGGGATTTGGAATGAGCAGTTCTTC	CASSSRPASGIWNEQFF
.	.	TRBV14	TRBJ1-1	TGTGCCAGCAGCCAAGGGGCAGGCCTGAACACTGAAGCTTTCTTT	CASSQGAGLNTEAFF
.	few	TRBV30	TRBJ1-6	TGTGCCTGGAGTGCAACCCGGGGCGAGTCACCCCTCCACTTT	CAWSATRGESPLHF
TRBD1	.	TRBV11-2	TRBJ2-7	TGTGCCAGCAGCCCCCAGTGGCCGGGACAGGGTGTCGAGCAGTACTTC	CASSPQWPGQGVEQYF
.	.	TRBV19	TRBJ1-1	TGTGCCAGTAGTATAGAAGGGCAGAACACTGAAGCTTTCTTT	CASSIEGQNTEAFF
.	.	TRBV18	TRBJ1-1	TGTGCCAGCTCACCACTCGCAGCGAACACTGAAGCTTTCTTT	CASSPLAANTEAFF
.	.	TRBV10-1	TRBJ2-5	TGCGCCAGCAATGCCGACCTCCGGGAGACCCAGTACTTC	CASNADLRETQYF
TRBD1	.	TRBV10-1	TRBJ2-3	TGCGCCAGCAGTCAATCCCCAATGGACAGGGGGCTCGCAGATACGCAGTATTTT	CASSQSPMDRGLADTQYF
.	.	TRBV10-3	TRBJ1-5	TGTGCCATCAGTGAGTCGACTCAGCCCCAGCATTTT	CAISESTQPQHF
.	.	TRBV7-2	TRBJ1-2	TGTGCCAGCAGCCTTAGTATGCCCCAGGGAGGCTACACCTTC	CASSLSMPQGGYTF
.	once	TRBV5-4	TRBJ1-2	TGTGCCAGCAGCCCTTTCCAGGGGTTTGGGTATGGCTACACCTTC	CASSPFQGFGYGYTF
.	few	TRBV5-1	TRBJ1-1	TGCGCCAGCAGCTTGGCCGGGGTCCGGGAAGCTTTCTTT	CASSLAGVREAFF
.	.	TRBV10-2	TRBJ1-4	TGCGCCAGCAGTGACCACGGGAGAGAAAAACTGTTTTTT	CASSDHGREKLFF
.	.	TRBV7-2	TRBJ2-7	TGTGCCAGCAGCTTAATATCCTACGAGCAGTACTTC	CASSLISYEQYF
.	.	TRBV7-2	TRBJ1-1	TGTGCCAGCAGCTTGGTAACTGAAGCTTTCTTT	CASSLVTEAFF
.	.	TRBV2	TRBJ2-6	TGTGCCAGCACCTATTTCTCTGGGGCCAACGTCCTGACTTTC	CASTYFSGANVLTF
TRBD2	.	TRBV2	TRBJ2-1	TGTGCCAGCTTTCGGGGACTAGCGGGGGTAAGCTCCTACAATGAGCAGTTCTTC	CASFRGLAGVSSYNEQFF
TRBD1	.	TRBV5-1	TRBJ1-3	TGCGCCAGCAGCTTCAGGGGGCCAGGAAACACCATATATTTT	CASSFRGPGNTIYF
.	.	TRBV25-1	TRBJ1-5	TGTGCCAGCAGTGGATCCCTGGGGGGCAATCAGCCCCAGCATTTT	CASSGSLGGNQPQHF
TRBD2	.	TRBV7-2	TRBJ2-5	TGTGCCAGCAGCTTCGTGACTAGCGGGTTTGGGCCCCAGTACTTC	CASSFVTSGFGPQYF
.	.	TRBV5-4	TRBJ1-2	TGTGCCAGCAGCTTCCGGGGCAGGGAGATAGGCGGCTACACCTTC	CASSFRGREIGGYTF
TRBD2	.	TRBV29-1	TRBJ2-3	TGCAGCGTCTTAGCGGGGTCCACAGATACGCAGTATTTT	CSVLAGSTDTQYF
.	.	TRBV29-1	TRBJ1-1	TGCAGCGTTGACAGGGACATGAACACTGAAGCTTTCTTT	CSVDRDMNTEAFF
.	.	TRBV10-1	TRBJ2-1	TGCGCCAGCAGTGATACAGCGGCGTTTTTAACCAGCTCCTACAATGAGCAGTTCTTC	CASSDTAAFLTSSYNEQFF
TRBD1	.	TRBV30	TRBJ1-4	TGTGCCTGGAGGAATACCCGGGACAGGAATGAAAAACTGTTTTTT	CAWRNTRDRNEKLFF
TRBD1	.	TRBV30	TRBJ1-5	TGTGCCTTCGGACAGGAGCGAGATCAGCCCCAGCATTTT	CAFGQERDQPQHF
.	.	TRBV5-4	TRBJ2-3	TGTGCCAGCAGCTTGGGGGCCGGGGCCGCAGATACGCAGTATTTT	CASSLGAGAADTQYF
.	.	TRBV6-6	TRBJ1-1	TGTGCCAGCAGTTACTCGCCGACAAGGTCGAACACTGAAGCTTTCTTT	CASSYSPTRSNTEAFF
.	.	TRBV6-5	TRBJ2-2	TGTGCCAGCAGCCCCGAAAGGGGCTTTATCGGGGAGCTGTTTTTT	CASSPERGFIGELFF
.	.	TRBV6-6	TRBJ2-7	TGTGCCAGCAGTATGACGGAGTTTTCCTACGAGCAGTACTTC	CASSMTEFSYEQYF
TRBD1	.	TRBV5-1	TRBJ2-7	TGCGCCAGCAGCTTGGAGGGCAGGGGGCTGTTCGAGCAGTACTTC	CASSLEGRGLFEQYF
.	.	TRBV13	TRBJ1-1	TGTGCCAGCAGCCAAAGGGAGAATACTGAAGCTTTCTTT	CASSQRENTEAFF
.	.	TRBV19	TRBJ1-4	TGTGCCAGTAGACCGCCGGGGGCAGCGGATGAAAAACTGTTTTTT	CASRPPGAADEKLFF
TRBD1	.	TRBV30	TRBJ1-6	TGTGCCTGGAGTGCCGGGACAGGGGGCGGTTCACCCCTCCACTTT	CAWSAGTGGGSPLHF
TRBD2	.	TRBV6-1	TRBJ2-7	TGTGCCAGCAGACGAGCGGGGGGCCCCTACGAGCAGTACTTC	CASRRAGGPYEQYF
TRBD1	once	TRBV7-2	TRBJ2-5	TGTGCCAGCAGCTTGTCTGGTCGTCTGACAGGGGGGGTAAGGACCCAGTACTTC	CASSLSGRLTGGVRTQYF
TRBD1	.	TRBV9	TRBJ1-6	TGTGCCAGCAGCGTGACAGGGGAAGGCGAATCACCCCTCCACTTT	CASSVTGEGESPLHF
.	.	TRBV27	TRBJ2-7	TGTGCCAGCACCCCCTTCTACGAGCAGTACTTC	CASTPFYEQYF
TRBD2	.	TRBV18	TRBJ2-1	TGTGCCAGCTCACCACCGGGACTAGCGGTATACAATGAGCAGTTCTTC	CASSPPGLAVYNEQFF
TRBD2	.	TRBV2	TRBJ2-2	TGTGCCAGCAGTGGCCTCCGGACTAGGTCCCCCGGGGAGCTGTTTTTT	CASSGLRTRSPGELFF